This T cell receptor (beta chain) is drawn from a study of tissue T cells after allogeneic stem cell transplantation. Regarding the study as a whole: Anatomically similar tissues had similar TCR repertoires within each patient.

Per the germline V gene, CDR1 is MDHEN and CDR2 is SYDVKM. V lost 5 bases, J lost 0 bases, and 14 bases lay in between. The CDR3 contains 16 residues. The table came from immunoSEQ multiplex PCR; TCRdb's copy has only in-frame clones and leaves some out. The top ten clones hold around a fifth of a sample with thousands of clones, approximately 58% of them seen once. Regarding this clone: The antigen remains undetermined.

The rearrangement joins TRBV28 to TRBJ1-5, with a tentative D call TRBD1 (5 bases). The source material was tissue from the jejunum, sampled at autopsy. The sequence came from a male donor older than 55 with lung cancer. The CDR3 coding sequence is TGTGCCAGCAGTCTAGGGGCAGTATATAGCAATCAGCCCCAGCATTTT. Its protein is CASSLGAVYSNQPQHF.